This passage covers 30 T cell receptor beta chains from one sample sequenced in a study of shared clonotypes between healthy human individuals. CD45RO-negative CD8 cells positively selected for CCR7 made up the naive population, which excluded terminally differentiated effector memory CD45RA+ cells. Sequencing was performed with immunoSEQ multiplex PCR; in TCRdb, only in-frame clones are kept and a portion is missing. Here the sample spans 2 million or so clones, approximately 94% being singletons. The sequencing input was naive CD8+ T cells sorted from blood. The receptors come from a man aged 18 to 30 in good health.

The V gene is TRBV7-9, the J gene TRBJ2-2, with D perhaps TRBD2 (6 bases). Per germline, CDR1 SEHNR and CDR2 FQNEAQ (reference sequence). The CDR3 sequence is 17 residues long. Between the trimmed V and J ends, which lost 2 bases and 3 bases, there was a span of 16 bases. The CDR3 reads CASSLRPGSGYTGELFF. CDR3 nucleotide sequence: TGTGCCAGCAGCTTACGGCCTGGTAGCGGTTACACCGGGGAGCTGTTTTTT.

As to this clone: Other nucleotide sequences from this sample produce the same CDR3. The chain recombines TRBV27 with TRBJ1-2; TRBD1 aligns across 9 bases. The CDR3 runs to 13 residues. Trimming removed 6 bases from V and 4 bases from J; junction bases left unmatched: 3. Germline V lookup: CDR1 MNHEY, CDR2 SMNVEV (reference sequence). The CDR3 protein is CASSGQGSYGYTF. The CDR3, as DNA: TGTGCCAGCAGCGGACAGGGGAGCTATGGCTACACCTTC.

The chain has TRBV1 and TRBJ1-5. TRBV1 is a known pseudogene. CDR3 length: 13 amino acids. The CDR3 sequence is CTSSQGGGQPQHF. The CDR3 region has the DNA TGCACCAGCAGCCAAGGGGGGGGACAGCCCCAGCATTTT.

CDR3 region: CASSLGVGAENTGELFF. The CDR3 DNA is TGTGCCAGCAGCTTAGGGGTCGGAGCGGAGAACACCGGGGAGCTGTTTTTT. The J gene is TRBJ2-2, the V gene TRBV7-3; tentatively, D is TRBD2 (5 bases). This CDR3 has 17 residues. Germline V gives CDR1 SGHTA, CDR2 FQGTGA. Trimming left V 2 bases short and J 1 base short, with 14 bases between.

The V call is TRBV15, the J call TRBJ2-1; D may be TRBD2 (6 bases). Trimming left V 4 bases short and J 2 bases short, with 18 bases between. The CDR3 runs to 17 residues. Germline assignment: CDR1 LNHNV and CDR2 YYDKDF (reference sequence). CDR3 nucleotides: TGTGCCACCAGCATTATCTATGGGAGGACCGCCTACAATGAGCAGTTCTTC. Protein sequence: CATSIIYGRTAYNEQFF.

V gene TRBV6-6 combines with J gene TRBJ1-5; 9 bases align to TRBD1. Germline V lookup: CDR1 MNHNY, CDR2 SVGAGI (reference sequence). V lost 6 bases to trimming and J lost 7 bases; unmatched junction nucleotides: 7. The CDR3 covers 14 residues. The chain's CDR3 is CASRQGQGGQPQHF. The CDR3 DNA follows: TGTGCCAGCAGACAGGGACAGGGAGGCCAGCCCCAGCATTTT.

The gene calls are TRBV5-4 and TRBJ2-7; D may be TRBD2 (6 bases). The germline V gene encodes CDR1 SGHNT and CDR2 YYREEE (reference sequence). V was clipped by 0 bases and J by 0 bases, with 10 bases between them. The CDR3 extends over 15 amino acids. The CDR3 here is CASSLGRESSYEQYF. The DNA of the CDR3 is TGTGCCAGCAGCTTGGGGAGGGAAAGCTCCTACGAGCAGTACTTC.

The chain's CDR3 is CASRDRAGEKLFF. CDR3 nucleotides: TGTGCCAGCAGGGACAGGGCGGGAGAAAAACTGTTTTTT. The chain joins TRBV28 to TRBJ1-4; 8 bases match TRBD1. V was pared by 6 bases and J by 8 bases, with 5 bases of the junction left unmatched. The CDR3 runs to 13 residues. Germline V gene lookup returns CDR1 MDHEN and CDR2 SYDVKM.

This sequence joins TRBV5-1 and TRBJ2-7; TRBD2 aligns across 11 bases. Germline V gives CDR1 SGHRS, CDR2 YFSETQ. The V and J ends lost 1 base and 2 bases, in that order; junction bases with no gene match: 5. The CDR3 covers 16 residues. The CDR3 sequence is CASSLFLAGGPYEQYF. CDR3 DNA: TGCGCCAGCAGCTTGTTCCTAGCGGGAGGTCCCTACGAGCAGTACTTC.

The chain couples TRBV7-9 to TRBJ2-5; tentatively, D is TRBD2 (5 bases). Germline V CDR1 and CDR2: SEHNR, FQNEAQ (reference sequence). This CDR3 region has 14 residues. V was trimmed by 5 bases and J by 3 bases, leaving 13 bases between them. CDR3 DNA: TGTGCCAGCAGCCCCTCCGGGGTGAAAGAGACCCAGTACTTC. It yields the protein CASSPSGVKETQYF.

In nucleotides, the CDR3 is TGTGCCAGCAGCTTAGTTGGACAAGCTAACTATGGCTACACCTTC. It is translated as CASSLVGQANYGYTF. This chain connects TRBV7-9 to TRBJ1-2, with D perhaps TRBD1 (5 bases). CDR3 length: 15 residues. Trimming removed 1 base at V and 0 bases at J, with 9 bases between. CDR1 is SEHNR and CDR2 is FQNEAQ in the germline V gene (reference sequence). The whole variable domain, remainder taken from reference TRBV7-9 and TRBJ1-2, is DTGVSQNPRHKITKRGQNVTFRCDPISEHNRLYWYRQTLGQGPEFLTYFQNEAQLEKSRLLSDRFSAERPKGSFSTLEIQRTEQGDSAMYLCASSLVGQANYGYTFGSGTRLTVV.

The V call is TRBV10-2, the J call TRBJ2-7; possibly TRBD1 for D (7 bases). Trimming cost V 3 bases and J 1 base, with 10 bases left between them. This CDR3 has 14 residues. The germline V gene encodes CDR1 WSHSY and CDR2 SAAADI. CDR3 in DNA: TGCGCCAGCAGTGAACAGGGGAGGTCCTACGAGCAGTACTTC. Amino acids: CASSEQGRSYEQYF.

V and J are TRBV28 and TRBJ2-7, with D tentatively TRBD1 or TRBD2 (6 bases each). Between the trimmed V and J ends, which lost 4 bases and 4 bases, there was a span of 20 bases. Looked up from germline, CDR1 is MDHEN and CDR2 is SYDVKM. This CDR3 has 16 residues. The chain's CDR3 is CASSSGVGGPLYEQYF. CDR3 bases: TGTGCCAGCAGTTCGGGGGTCGGGGGCCCCTTATACGAGCAGTACTTC. Full variable domain (remainder filled in from reference TRBV28 and TRBJ2-7): DVKVTQSSRYLVKRTGEKVFLECVQDMDHENMFWYRQDPGLGLRLIYFSYDVKMKEKGDIPEGYSVSREKKERFSLILESASTNQTSMYLCASSSGVGGPLYEQYFGPGTRLTVT.

The V gene is TRBV27, the J gene TRBJ1-2; 8 bases map to TRBD1. After removal of 6 bases from V and 8 bases from J, the junction contained 11 bases not matched to a gene. The CDR3 extends over 14 amino acids. CDR1 and CDR2 from the germline V gene are MNHEY and SMNVEV (reference sequence). This CDR3 reads CASRGGQAILGYTF. The CDR3 DNA follows: TGTGCCAGCAGGGGGGGACAGGCCATCTTGGGCTACACCTTC.

This chain uses TRBV5-4 with TRBJ2-7; D remains unclear. This CDR3 contains 12 residues. V was shortened by 4 bases and J by 4 bases, with 9 bases between the two germline ends. CDR1 SGHNT and CDR2 YYREEE come from the germline V gene (reference sequence). As DNA, the CDR3 is TGTGCCAGCAGCCAGGATCTTTACGAGCAGTACTTC. Protein: CASSQDLYEQYF.

The gene calls are TRBV6-4 and TRBJ1-1; D ambiguous. CDR1 MRHNA and CDR2 SNTAGT come from the germline V gene. This CDR3 contains 12 residues. Trimming took off 11 bases at V and 5 bases at J, with 15 bases between the two ends. As DNA, the CDR3 is TGTGCCGGGTTCGTCGGGGAAACTGAAGCTTTCTTT. Encoded protein: CAGFVGETEAFF.

The chain couples TRBV10-2 to TRBJ2-7; a weak D match, TRBD1 (6 bases). The V gene's germline CDR1 is WSHSY and CDR2 SAAADI. There are 11 residues in the CDR3. V gave up 8 bases and J gave up 7 bases, with 12 bases separating them. The CDR3, as DNA: TGCGCCAGCCAGAGAGGGGGAGAGCAGTACTTC. Amino acids: CASQRGGEQYF.

The chain uses TRBV7-9 and TRBJ2-1; the D is unclear. The germline CDR1 and CDR2 sequences are SEHNR and FQNEAQ (reference sequence). V was shortened by 1 base and J by 9 bases, with 10 bases between the two germline ends. This CDR3 comprises 13 residues. The CDR3 DNA follows: TGTGCCAGCAGCTTAGACCAAGCCAGTGAGCAGTTCTTC. It specifies CASSLDQASEQFF.

The genes are TRBV9 and TRBJ1-1; the D gene is possibly TRBD1 (5 bases). CDR3 length equals 15 residues. In germline, CDR1 is SGDLS, CDR2 YYNGEE. Trimming left V 2 bases short and J 2 bases short, with 13 bases between. The DNA of the CDR3 is TGTGCCAGCAGCGTGGGACGGGTCCCCAACACTGAAGCTTTCTTT. Its translation: CASSVGRVPNTEAFF.

V and J are TRBV5-6 and TRBJ1-3; D call uncertain. Trimming cost V 2 bases and J 0 bases, with 9 bases left between them. Per germline, CDR1 SGHDT and CDR2 YYEEEE. The CDR3 consists of 15 residues. The CDR3 sequence: CASSFIQYSGNTIYF. The CDR3 region has the DNA TGTGCCAGCAGCTTCATTCAGTACTCTGGAAACACCATATATTTT.

This chain joins TRBV4-3 and TRBJ2-2; D tentatively reads TRBD1 or TRBD2 (5 bases each). The CDR3 spans 14 residues. The germline CDR1 and CDR2 sequences are LGHNA and YSLEER. V was clipped by 4 bases and J by 6 bases, with 12 bases between them. Here the CDR3 reads CASSLLGDAGELFF. The CDR3 bases are TGCGCCAGCAGCCTCTTAGGGGACGCCGGGGAGCTGTTTTTT.

For this clone: The sample carries other DNA sequences with the same CDR3. The chain carries TRBV30 and TRBJ1-1; D gene ambiguous. Germline V CDR1 and CDR2: GTSNPN, SVGIG (reference sequence). V was trimmed by 5 bases and J by 0 bases, leaving 7 bases between them. This CDR3 contains 12 residues. The CDR3 region is CAWSIMNTEAFF. The CDR3 region has the DNA TGTGCCTGGTCTATTATGAACACTGAAGCTTTCTTT.

The chain combines TRBV9 with TRBJ2-3; no reliable D call. This CDR3 has 12 amino acids. Trimming shortened V by 4 bases and J by 6 bases, and 9 bases separated the two germline ends. Germline assignment: CDR1 SGDLS and CDR2 YYNGEE. In DNA form, the CDR3 reads TGTGCCAGCAGCACCCAGCCGGATACGCAGTATTTT. It translates to CASSTQPDTQYF.

V is TRBV7-9 and J is TRBJ1-5; 8 positions match TRBD1. The V gene's germline CDR1 is SEHNR and CDR2 FQNEAQ (reference sequence). This CDR3 region has 15 residues. V dropped 5 bases and J dropped 5; count of bases not matched to a gene: 8. The CDR3 reads CASSLGQGEDQPQHF. As DNA, the CDR3 is TGTGCCAGCAGCCTCGGACAGGGCGAGGATCAGCCCCAGCATTTT.

The chain joins TRBV2 to TRBJ1-1; perhaps TRBD1 as D (5 bases). The V gene lost 2 bases and the J gene lost 3 bases, with 10 bases spanning the gap. The germline V gene has CDR1 SNHLY and CDR2 FYNNEI. CDR3 size: 14 residues. CDR3 DNA: TGTGCCAGCAGTGAACGGGCAGGGTACACTGAAGCTTTCTTT. As protein: CASSERAGYTEAFF.

V gene TRBV6-5 combines with J gene TRBJ2-7, with D possibly being TRBD1 or TRBD2 (5 bases each). The V end lost 5 bases, the J end lost 6 bases, and 14 bases lay between the germline ends. Germline-derived CDR1 and CDR2 are MNHEY and SVGAGI. This CDR3 spans 13 amino acids. CDR3 nucleotide sequence: TGTGCCAGCAGTCCGGGACCCCTGGGCGAGCAGTACTTC. It specifies CASSPGPLGEQYF.

The J gene is TRBJ2-1, the V gene TRBV4-1, with D perhaps TRBD1 (5 bases). Germline V gene data show CDR1 as MGHRA and CDR2 as YSYEKL. The CDR3 has 11 amino acids. Trimming took 5 bases from V and 8 from J, leaving 7 bases between them. CDR3 in amino acids: CASSSRDEQFF. In nucleotides, the CDR3 is TGCGCCAGCAGCTCCAGGGATGAGCAGTTCTTC.

This chain connects TRBV27 to TRBJ2-1; a weak D match, TRBD2 (6 bases). CDR3 length: 15 amino acids. Trimming pared 6 bases from V and 9 bases from J, leaving 21 bases between. Germline CDR1 reads MNHEY; CDR2 reads SMNVEV (reference sequence). CDR3 nucleotides: TGTGCCAGCAGACTGACTAGAGGGTCTAGGGGTGAGCAGTTCTTC. Translation gives CASRLTRGSRGEQFF.

The chain recombines TRBV11-2 with TRBJ2-1, with 11 positions matching TRBD1. Germline assignment: CDR1 SGHAT and CDR2 FQNNGV. The CDR3 extends over 17 amino acids. V shed 4 bases and J 6 bases; nucleotides not matched to a gene: 11. The CDR3 reads CASSSRTGGINTNEQFF. In DNA, the CDR3 is TGTGCCAGCAGCTCTCGGACAGGGGGCATAAATACCAATGAGCAGTTCTTC.

The chain is built from TRBV29-1 and TRBJ2-3, with a tentative D call TRBD2 (6 bases). CDR3 length: 15 amino acids. The germline CDR1 and CDR2 sequences are SQVTM and ANQGSEA. Trimming took 2 bases from V and 4 from J, leaving 16 bases between them. The CDR3: CSVEPGDWDADTQYF. The CDR3 DNA is TGCAGCGTTGAACCCGGGGACTGGGACGCAGATACGCAGTATTTT.